This T cell receptor (beta chain) was captured in a study of T cells after yellow fever vaccination. The ends were cut back, 5 bases at V and 1 base at J, with 11 bases in the middle. In germline, CDR1 is DFQATT, CDR2 SNEGSKA (reference sequence). The CDR3 totals 13 residues. TCRdb independently ran MiXCR on the 5' RACE reads; one entry per CDR3 protein. The table lists hundreds of thousands of distinct CDR3 sequences, roughly 3.5% of them singletons. This clonotype has ten or more counts. Its antigen is as yet unknown. Study-wide findings and caveats: Most primary-vaccination clones reappeared after the booster (more than 95% CD4, roughly 90% CD8).

The chain is built from TRBV20-1 and TRBJ2-5; D might be TRBD2 (6 bases). This clonotype originated in a man aged 18 to 35 who received the YFV17D yellow fever vaccine. The sample was PBMCs, taken on the day of the yellow fever booster vaccination. In DNA, the CDR3 is TGCAGTGCTCCACGGGGGAGCCAAGAGACCCAGTACTTC. It encodes CSAPRGSQETQYF.